The text below deals with one T cell receptor (beta chain). This entry comes from a study of T cell changes during pregnancy in multiple sclerosis. Method: immunoSEQ multiplex PCR; TCRdb's copy keeps in-frame clones and lacks some. The profile covers 40,000 to 55,000 clones, with around 90% appearing a single time and around 0.7% taken by the ten largest. V lost 6 bases and J lost 6; bases outside the gene matches: 11. CDR3 length: 14 amino acids. CDR1 is MDHEN, CDR2 SYDVKM, per germline. This clonotype originated in a female donor with multiple sclerosis, enrolled in a pregnancy study. The chain has TRBV28 and TRBJ2-7, with TRBD2 matching 7 bases. Material: CD4+ T cells from peripheral blood mononuclear cells, obtained before pregnancy. The CDR3 DNA reads as TGTGCCAGCAGACTGGGGGGAGGGCCGGTCGAGCAGTACTTC. Translated, it gives CASRLGGGPVEQYF.